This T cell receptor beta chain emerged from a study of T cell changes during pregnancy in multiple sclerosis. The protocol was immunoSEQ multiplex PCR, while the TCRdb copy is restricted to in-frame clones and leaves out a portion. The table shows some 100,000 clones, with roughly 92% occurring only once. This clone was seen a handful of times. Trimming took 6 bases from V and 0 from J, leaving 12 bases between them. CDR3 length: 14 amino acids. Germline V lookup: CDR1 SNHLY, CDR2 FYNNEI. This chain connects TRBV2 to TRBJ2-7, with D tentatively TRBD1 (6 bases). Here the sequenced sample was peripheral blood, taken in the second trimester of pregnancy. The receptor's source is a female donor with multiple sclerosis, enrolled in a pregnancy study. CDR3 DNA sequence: TGTGCCAGCAGGACGGACAGCAACTCCTACGAGCAGTACTTC. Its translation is CASRTDSNSYEQYF.